This TCR beta chain was retrieved from a study of CD8 T cells in ankylosing spondylitis. Overall study results and limits: The study identified a TCR beta motif of seven or eight highly homologous variants that appeared characteristic of ankylosing spondylitis blood.

Germline values: CDR1 MNHEY, CDR2 SVGAGI. The CDR3 has 12 amino acids. V gave up 5 bases and J gave up 4 bases, with 7 bases separating them. This clonotype has ten or more counts. What it binds is not known. TCRdb re-called the 5' RACE reads through MiXCR, storing one row per CDR3 protein. The sample comprises about 220,000 distinct CDR3 sequences, approximately 7.3% of which are singletons, and 11% to 15% rests with the top ten. Sequencing was performed on blood, either unsorted or a sorted T cell fraction (not recorded which). The chain links TRBV6-5 to TRBJ2-3; no clear D. The source is a male donor with ankylosing spondylitis. DNA of the CDR3: TGTGCCAGCAGTAACGCGCCAGATACGCAGTATTTT. This codes for CASSNAPDTQYF.